The present T cell receptor (beta chain) was sequenced within a study of T cell responses to AZD1222 COVID-19 vaccine. General observations from the study: Unmutated variant regions reportedly attract nearly half of all spike-specific TCRs. Donors were chiefly white British, with a greater number of females, and clonal diversity was perhaps underestimated.

On this clone: Its antigen is as yet unknown. One junction end disagrees with the germline gene, perhaps due to a read error.

Germline V CDR1 and CDR2: SGHRS, YFSETQ. The CDR3 is 12 amino acids. Profiled with immunoSEQ multiplex PCR; TCRdb holds only in-frame clones, not every one. Of roughly 120,000 clones listed, around 81% are singletons. This TCR came from an adult in good health. The V gene is TRBV5-1, the J gene TRBJ1-2, with TRBD1 matching 7 bases. The sample in question was peripheral blood, obtained on day 0 of AZD1222 vaccination. In nucleotides, the CDR3 is TGCGCCAGCAGCTCGACAGGGTTCGAGGGGGCCTTC. Protein sequence: CASSSTGFEGAF.